This T cell receptor beta chain was sequenced in a study of T cells after posttransplantation cyclophosphamide. Study results and limitations: Recipient CMV seropositivity and CMV reactivation strongly tracked TRB clonality. Skin or GI-infiltrating T cells shared few TRB sequences with blood.

The related graft donor's blood sample was taken on the day of bone marrow donation. Libraries were prepared by immunoSEQ multiplex PCR; TCRdb keeps only in-frame clonotypes and omits some of them. The sample presents about 38,000 clones, none singletons. V trimming: 5 bases; J trimming: 2 bases; junction bases outside the gene matches: 7. Germline V gene sequence: CDR1 PRHDT, CDR2 FYEKMQ (reference sequence). The CDR3 has 15 residues. This clone was counted many times. Antigen specificity is unknown. This chain links TRBV13 with TRBJ1-1, with 8 bases lining up with TRBD1. This TCR was recovered from a man aged 25 to 40 in good health and a related stem cell transplant donor. Sequencing was performed on PBMCs. CDR3 region: CASSAWTGTNTEAFF. In DNA, the CDR3 is TGTGCCAGCAGCGCTTGGACAGGGACAAACACTGAAGCTTTCTTT. The complete variable domain, with remaining parts taken from reference TRBV13 and TRBJ1-1, reads AAGVIQSPRHLIKEKRETATLKCYPIPRHDTVYWYQQGPGQDPQFLISFYEKMQSDKGSIPDRFSAQQFSDYHSELNMSSLELGDSALYFCASSAWTGTNTEAFFGQGTRLTVV.